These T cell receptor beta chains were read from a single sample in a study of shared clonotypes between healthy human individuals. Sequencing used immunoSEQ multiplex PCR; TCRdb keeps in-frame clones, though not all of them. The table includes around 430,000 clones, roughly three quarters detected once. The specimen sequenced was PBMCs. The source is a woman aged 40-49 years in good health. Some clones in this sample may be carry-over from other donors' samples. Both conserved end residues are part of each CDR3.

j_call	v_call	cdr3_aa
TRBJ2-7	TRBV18	CASSPGGSRFYEQYF
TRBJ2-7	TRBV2	CASWTPSGLTASYEQYF
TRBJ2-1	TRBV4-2	CASSLAYNEQFF
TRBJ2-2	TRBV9	CASAPGDRLPGELFF
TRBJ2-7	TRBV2	CASSEDRDKQYF
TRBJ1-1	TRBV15	CATSRDGPGTTTEAFF
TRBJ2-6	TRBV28	CASTLDRANVLTF
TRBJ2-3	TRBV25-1	CASSVGPNTDTQYF
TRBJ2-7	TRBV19	CASSIGLAAYEQYF
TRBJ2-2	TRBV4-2	CASSPRAGPLNTGELFF
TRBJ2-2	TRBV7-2	CASSLRTGLTGELFF
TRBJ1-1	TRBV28	CASSKDLYNTEAFF
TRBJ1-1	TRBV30	CAWSVGQQPAFF
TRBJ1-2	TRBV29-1	CSVTPREAVYGYTF
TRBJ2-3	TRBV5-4	CASSTDRGTDTQYF
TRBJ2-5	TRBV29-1	CSVPTGTERLAGGETQYF
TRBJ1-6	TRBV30	CAGAGANSPLHF
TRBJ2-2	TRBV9	CASSVDRTTGELFF
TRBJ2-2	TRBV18	CASSQTSGRHTGELFF
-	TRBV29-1	CSVGRGLYYEQYF
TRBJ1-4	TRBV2	CASREGRLNEKLFF
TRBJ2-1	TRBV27	CASSGLAGVHEQFF
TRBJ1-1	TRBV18	CASSPTQSNTEAFF
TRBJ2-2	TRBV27	CASSSGTGRTGELFF
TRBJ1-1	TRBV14	CASSQTRGAEAFF
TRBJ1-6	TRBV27	CASSPMINSPLHF
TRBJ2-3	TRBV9	CASSPSGTDTQYF
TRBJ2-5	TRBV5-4	CASSLEGAETQYF
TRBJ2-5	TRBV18	CASSPSLAGMETQYF
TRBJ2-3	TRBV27	CASNSFGGLAGVGGTDTQYF
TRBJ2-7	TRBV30	CAWSVAFREQYF
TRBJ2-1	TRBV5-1	CASRRFWLAGVDNEQFF
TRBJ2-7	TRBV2	CASSEFHEQYF
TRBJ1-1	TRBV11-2	CASSPDPGHNTEAFF
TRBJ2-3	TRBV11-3	CASSLGTATDTQYF
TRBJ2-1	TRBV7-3	CASSLRGGSYNEQFF
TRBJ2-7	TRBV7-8	CASSLANSYEQYF
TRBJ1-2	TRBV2	CASSERARYGYTF
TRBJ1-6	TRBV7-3	CASSRDENSPLHF
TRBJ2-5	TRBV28	CASSFSNGGQETQYF
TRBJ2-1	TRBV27	CASSSRGASYNEQFF
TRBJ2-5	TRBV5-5	CASSLNSQETQYF
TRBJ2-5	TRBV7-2	CASSLRGDQYQETQYF
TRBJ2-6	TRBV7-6	CASSLAGLTVSGANVLTF
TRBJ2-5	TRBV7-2	CASSFWDSQETQYF
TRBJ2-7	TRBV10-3	CAISPGLAGGHLSYEQYF
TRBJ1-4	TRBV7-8	CASSLAGFDEKLFF
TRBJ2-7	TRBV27	CASSVGLIYEQYF
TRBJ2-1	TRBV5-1	CASSFAGTYNEQFF
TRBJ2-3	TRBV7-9	CASSLGQPSTDTQYF
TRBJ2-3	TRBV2	CASSAASGINTQYF
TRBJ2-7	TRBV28	CASSLLTSGRKYEQYF
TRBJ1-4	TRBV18	CASSSGTGSEELFF
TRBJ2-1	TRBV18	CASSLKDTSGSYYNEQFF
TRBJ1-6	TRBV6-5	CASSRTGVGGSPLHF
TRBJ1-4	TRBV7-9	CASTPGTGGLNEKLFF
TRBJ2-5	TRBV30	CAWSTGLAGGAETQYF
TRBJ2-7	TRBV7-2	CASSLQRLTEQYF
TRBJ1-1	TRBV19	CASSIVGPGTQNTEAFF